The present TCR beta chain was sequenced within a study of T cells in Graves' hyperthyroidism and ophthalmopathy. The study's findings and limits: In the blood, most expanded thyroid clonotypes above 0.001 appeared as well.

TCR beta CDR3 regions were amplified from RNA transcripts. HTBI primers were the set used in a first-round RT-PCR of the TCR CDR3. One entry per CDR3 protein results from TCRdb running MiXCR on the multiplex PCR reads. Found here are 500,000 to 600,000 distinct CDR3 sequences, about 20% of them singletons; the top ten hold around 50%. This clonotype has a handful of counts. Its antigen is undetermined. Disease lasting under 3 months, a NOSPECS grade of at least 4, and a Clinical Activity Score of at least 3 were features of the ophthalmopathy patients. Uncontrolled infections, other autoimmune diseases, pregnancy or lactation led to exclusion of patients. Trimming cost V 2 bases and J 1 base, with 12 bases left between them. CDR3 length: 16 amino acids. CDR1 and CDR2 (germline): SEHNR, FQNEAQ (reference sequence).

This chain links TRBV7-9 with TRBJ1-5; D gene uncertain. The sequenced material came from blood. The receptor was derived from a man aged 35-49 years with Graves' ophthalmopathy. CDR3 DNA sequence: TGTGCCAGCAGCTTACATGACGGAAGAAGCAATCAGCCCCAGCATTTT. It specifies CASSLHDGRSNQPQHF.